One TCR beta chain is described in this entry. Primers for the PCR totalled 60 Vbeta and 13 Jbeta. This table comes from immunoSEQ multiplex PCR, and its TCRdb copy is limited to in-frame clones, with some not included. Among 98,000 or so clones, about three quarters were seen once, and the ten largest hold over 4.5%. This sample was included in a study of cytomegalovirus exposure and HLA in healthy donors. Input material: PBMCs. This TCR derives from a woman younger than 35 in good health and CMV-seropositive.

The CDR3 here is CASSLDLGSEAFF. The CDR3 bases are TGTGCCAGCAGCTTAGACCTAGGATCTGAAGCTTTCTTT. The V call is TRBV7-9, the J call TRBJ1-1; D is uncertain. This CDR3 has 13 residues. The germline CDR1 and CDR2 sequences are SEHNR and FQNEAQ (reference sequence). V was trimmed by 1 base and J by 6 bases, leaving 9 bases between them.